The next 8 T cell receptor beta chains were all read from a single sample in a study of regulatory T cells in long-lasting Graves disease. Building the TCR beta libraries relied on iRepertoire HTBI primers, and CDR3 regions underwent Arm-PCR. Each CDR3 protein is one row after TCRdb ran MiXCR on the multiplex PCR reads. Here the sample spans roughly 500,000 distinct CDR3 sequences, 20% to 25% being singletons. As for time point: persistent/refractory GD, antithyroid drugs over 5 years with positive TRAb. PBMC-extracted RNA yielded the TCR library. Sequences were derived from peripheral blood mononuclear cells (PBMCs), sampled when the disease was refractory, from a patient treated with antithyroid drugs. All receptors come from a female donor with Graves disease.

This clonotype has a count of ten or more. CDR3 protein: CASSTWYSGANVLTF. For the CDR3, the DNA is TGTGCCAGCAGTACCTGGTACTCTGGGGCCAACGTCCTGACTTTC. The chain is built from TRBV28 and TRBJ2-6, with D unclear. Trimming pared 5 bases from V and 0 bases from J, leaving 8 bases between. CDR3 length: 15 amino acids. Germline V gene lookup returns CDR1 MDHEN and CDR2 SYDVKM.

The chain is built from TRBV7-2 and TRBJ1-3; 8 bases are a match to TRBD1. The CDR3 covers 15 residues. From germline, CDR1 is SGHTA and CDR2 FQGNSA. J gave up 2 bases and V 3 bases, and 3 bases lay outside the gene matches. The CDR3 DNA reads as TGTGCCAGCAGCTTCACAGGGGGAACTGGAAACACCATATATTTT. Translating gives CASSFTGGTGNTIYF.

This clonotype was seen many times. The CDR3 spells CASSLEDGDIQYF. CDR3 in DNA: TGTGCCAGCAGCTTAGAGGACGGTGACATTCAGTACTTC. The rearrangement uses TRBV13 and TRBJ2-4, with no clear D. Trimming stripped 1 base from V and 8 bases from J, with 9 bases between. Germline assignment: CDR1 PRHDT and CDR2 FYEKMQ (reference sequence). The CDR3 contains 13 residues. Full variable domain (rest looked up from reference TRBV13 and TRBJ2-4): AAGVIQSPRHLIKEKRETATLKCYPIPRHDTVYWYQQGPGQDPQFLISFYEKMQSDKGSIPDRFSAQQFSDYHSELNMSSLELGDSALYFCASSLEDGDIQYFGAGTRLSVL.

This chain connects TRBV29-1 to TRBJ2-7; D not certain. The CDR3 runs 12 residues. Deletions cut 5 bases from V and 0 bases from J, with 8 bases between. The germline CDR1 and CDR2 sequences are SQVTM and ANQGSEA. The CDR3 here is CSVRASSYEQYF. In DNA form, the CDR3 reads TGCAGCGTTCGTGCGAGCTCCTACGAGCAGTACTTC.

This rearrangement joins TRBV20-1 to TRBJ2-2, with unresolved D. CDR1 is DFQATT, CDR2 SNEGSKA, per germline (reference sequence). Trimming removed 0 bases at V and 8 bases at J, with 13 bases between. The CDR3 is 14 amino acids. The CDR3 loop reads CSARETHVTGELFF. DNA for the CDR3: TGCAGTGCTAGAGAAACTCACGTTACTGGGGAGCTGTTTTTT.

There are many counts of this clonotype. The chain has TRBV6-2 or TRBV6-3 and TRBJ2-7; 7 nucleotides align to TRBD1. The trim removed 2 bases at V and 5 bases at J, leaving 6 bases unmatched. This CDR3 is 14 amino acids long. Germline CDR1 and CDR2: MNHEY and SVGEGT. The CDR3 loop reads CASSYRGPSDEQYF. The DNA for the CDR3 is TGTGCCAGCAGTTACAGGGGGCCGTCGGACGAGCAGTACTTC.

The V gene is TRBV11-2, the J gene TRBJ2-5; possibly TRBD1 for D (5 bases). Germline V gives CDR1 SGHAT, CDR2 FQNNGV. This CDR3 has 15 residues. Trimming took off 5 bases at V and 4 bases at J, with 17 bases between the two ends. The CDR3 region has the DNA TGTGCCAGCAGCGTGGGGCCAACCTCTGGAGAGACCCAGTACTTC. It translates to CASSVGPTSGETQYF.

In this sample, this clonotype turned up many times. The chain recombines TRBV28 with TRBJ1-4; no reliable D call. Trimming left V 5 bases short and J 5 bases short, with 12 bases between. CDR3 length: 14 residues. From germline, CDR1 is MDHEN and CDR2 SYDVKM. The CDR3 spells CASSTDSGNEKLFF. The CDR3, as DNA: TGTGCCAGCAGTACCGACTCGGGGAATGAAAAACTGTTTTTT.